This note documents a single T cell receptor (beta chain) sequence. What it recognizes is unknown. This record belongs to a study of shared clonotypes between healthy human individuals. Study-level points and caveats: Generation probability values for non-shared clonotypes were lower than those for clonotypes shared by all four donors.

In the original workflow: Quality scores were absent from the junction-only immunoSEQ sequences, so filtering differed. Only in-frame clones appear in the TCRdb table, and some are missing; sequencing was by immunoSEQ multiplex PCR. V, J and clone size are taken as reported in that table, and D and trimming were inferred from the DNA itself. Counted here are roughly 2.1 million clones, 93% occurring once; the ten biggest clones make up around 1.7%. As defined, naive CD8 cells were CD45RO-negative and positively selected for CCR7, with terminally differentiated effector memory CD45RA+ cells excluded. Recent vaccinations or acute infections were absent in the healthy HIV-negative adult donors. In germline, CDR1 is WSHSY, CDR2 SAAADI. Trimming stripped 7 bases from V and 0 bases from J, with 10 bases between. The CDR3 consists of 13 residues.

The clonotype comes from a man younger than 30 in good health. Some clones in this sample may be carry-over from other donors' samples. Input material: naive CD8+ T cells from PBMCs. This chain links TRBV10-2 with TRBJ2-7, with unresolved D. The CDR3 loop is CASTPSSSYEQYF. CDR3 DNA sequence: TGCGCCAGCACACCCTCTAGCTCCTACGAGCAGTACTTC.